The source of this T cell receptor (beta chain) is a study of tumor-infiltrating lymphocytes in primary liver carcinoma. Study findings and constraints: Lower overlap was observed for tumor-adjacent and tumor-blood pairs relative to tumor region pairs. With p = 0.039, the top-250-clone fraction in tumors significantly exceeded that in blood.

This clonotype came up many times. The antigen is undetermined. The authors took blood RNA from unsorted whole blood and also extracted germline DNA. Approximately 3.7 milliliters of peripheral blood were collected before surgery. TCR beta cDNA was made from 500 ng total RNA with a constant-region primer. Slightly modified ARM-PCR, run as three nested multiplex PCR rounds, produced the TCR beta libraries. Two initial PCR rounds of around 9 cycles each paired TRBV1-TRBV30 forward primers with a C-beta reverse primer. TCRdb re-called the multiplex PCR reads with MiXCR, one entry per CDR3 protein. The table has fewer than 350,000 distinct CDR3 sequences, less than 65% seen once. Germline lookup yields CDR1 MNHEY and CDR2 SVGEGT. The V gene end was trimmed by 6 bases and the J gene end by 2 bases; junction bases not matched to a gene: 3. The CDR3 length is 14 residues.

The source of this sequence is a man aged 40-55 years with primary liver carcinoma and hepatitis B virus infection. V gene TRBV6-2 or TRBV6-3 combines with J gene TRBJ2-5; the match to TRBD2 covers 10 bases. Sequenced: peripheral blood. CDR3 amino acids: CASRQGLAQETQYF. CDR3 sequence (DNA): TGTGCCAGCAGGCAGGGACTAGCGCAAGAGACCCAGTACTTC.